The rows below give T cell receptor beta chains drawn from one sample of a study of T cells in Graves' hyperthyroidism and ophthalmopathy. TCRdb re-called the multiplex PCR reads with MiXCR, one entry per CDR3 protein. The table shows fewer than 650,000 distinct CDR3 sequences, with 46% occurring only once. The sequencing sample was made of peripheral blood or thyroid tissue (not recorded which). The receptors were sampled from an adult woman with Graves' disease, either hyperthyroidism or ophthalmopathy (not recorded which). CDR3s include the opening cysteine and the closing phenylalanine or tryptophan. The D gene is left open where the match is weak. Expanded clones are given a class, and other clones once, few, many or no size at all.

CDR3aa,CDR3nt,abundance,j_gene,d_gene,v_gene
CAITGTANTEAFF,TGTGCCATCACCGGGACAGCGAACACTGAAGCTTTCTTT,few,TRBJ1-1,TRBD1,TRBV10-3
CSALTGNTGELFF,TGCAGTGCTTTGACAGGGAACACCGGGGAGCTGTTTTTT,many,TRBJ2-2,-,TRBV20-1
CASSLGPRGSDTDTQYF,TGTGCCAGCAGCTTGGGGCCTCGGGGGAGCGACACAGATACGCAGTATTTT,-,TRBJ2-3,-,TRBV7-9
CASSPPDRGRQPQHF,TGTGCCAGCTCACCACCGGACAGGGGACGGCAGCCCCAGCATTTT,few,TRBJ1-5,TRBD1,TRBV18
CASCGTGWNQPQHF,TGTGCCAGCTGTGGGACAGGTTGGAATCAGCCCCAGCATTTT,many,TRBJ1-5,TRBD1,TRBV6-6
CASSLHQTENTEAFF,TGTGCCAGCAGCCTCCATCAAACCGAGAACACTGAAGCTTTCTTT,-,TRBJ1-1,-,TRBV3-1
CASSFLGQGAGNTIYF,TGTGCCAGCAGCTTTCTTGGACAGGGGGCTGGAAACACCATATATTTT,-,TRBJ1-3,TRBD1,TRBV7-9
CSARDSGDYEQYF,TGCAGTGCTAGAGATTCCGGGGACTACGAGCAGTACTTC,few,TRBJ2-7,-,TRBV20-1
CASGPVEETQYF,TGTGCCAGCGGCCCCGTCGAAGAGACCCAGTACTTC,many,TRBJ2-5,-,TRBV12-3/TRBV12-4
CATSKYPRGMNTEAFF,TGTGCCACCAGCAAATACCCCCGGGGAATGAACACTGAAGCTTTCTTT,-,TRBJ1-1,-,TRBV15
CASSGPGDGYTF,TGTGCCAGCAGCGGCCCGGGGGACGGCTACACCTTC,-,TRBJ1-2,-,TRBV7-3
CASSPRAVDSSYEQYF,TGTGCCAGCAGCCCACGGGCCGTGGACAGCTCCTACGAGCAGTACTTC,many,TRBJ2-7,-,TRBV7-2
CASSFSGSSRAQHF,TGTGCCAGCAGTTTCTCAGGCTCCTCTAGGGCCCAGCATTTT,-,TRBJ1-5,-,TRBV2
CASSYGDRTEAFF,TGTGCCAGCAGTTACGGGGACAGAACTGAAGCTTTCTTT,-,TRBJ1-1,TRBD1,TRBV6-2/TRBV6-3
CSARRGDPEAFF,TGCAGTGCTAGACGAGGGGATCCTGAAGCTTTCTTT,medium-sized,TRBJ1-1,-,TRBV20-1
CASSYDRTNEKLFF,TGTGCCAGCAGCTACGACAGAACTAATGAAAAACTGTTTTTT,many,TRBJ1-4,-,TRBV5-8
CAKYSGNQETQYF,TGTGCCAAATATAGCGGGAACCAAGAGACCCAGTACTTC,many,TRBJ2-5,TRBD2,TRBV9
CASSLMRGRKEKLSF,TGTGCCAGCAGCTTGATGAGGGGGCGGAAAGAAAAACTGTCTTTT,-,TRBJ1-4,TRBD1,TRBV7-9
CASGVSYEQYF,TGTGCCAGCGGGGTGTCCTACGAGCAGTACTTC,many,TRBJ2-7,-,TRBV2
CASIPGTSGTGELFF,TGTGCCAGCATTCCCGGGACTAGCGGGACCGGGGAGCTGTTTTTT,-,TRBJ2-2,TRBD2,TRBV2
CASSLGRSSGRLNEQYF,TGTGCCAGCAGCTTAGGGCGAAGTAGCGGGAGGTTGAACGAGCAGTACTTC,few,TRBJ2-7,TRBD2,TRBV7-2
CASSRIPGSEKLFF,TGTGCCAGCAGCCGTATTCCGGGGTCTGAAAAACTGTTTTTT,-,TRBJ1-4,-,TRBV7-2
CAASSGPGGGRAAEQYF,TGTGCCGCCAGCAGTGGCCCCGGGGGCGGGAGGGCAGCCGAGCAGTACTTC,-,TRBJ2-7,TRBD2,TRBV15
CSATTRAPGDYGYTF,TGCAGTGCTACAACCCGGGCCCCAGGGGACTATGGCTACACCTTC,many,TRBJ1-2,-,TRBV20-1
CASTVTPRWGGNTEAFF,TGTGCCAGTACCGTCACCCCGCGGTGGGGGGGGAACACTGAAGCTTTCTTT,-,TRBJ1-1,-,TRBV19
CASSQKTGYDF,TGTGCCAGCAGCCAGAAGACGGGCTACGACTTC,many,TRBJ2-7,-,TRBV14
CSANRGTGDSGQPQHF,TGCAGTGCCAACAGAGGGACAGGGGATTCGGGGCAGCCCCAGCATTTT,-,TRBJ1-5,TRBD1,TRBV20-1
CASSVTGGNTIYF,TGCGCCAGCAGCGTAACAGGAGGAAACACCATATATTTT,many,TRBJ1-3,-,TRBV5-1
CASSLQGGIPNYGYTF,TGTGCCAGCAGCCTACAGGGCGGAATTCCTAACTATGGCTACACCTTC,-,TRBJ1-2,-,TRBV7-2
CATSRTGYTEAFF,TGTGCCACCAGCAGGACCGGTTACACTGAAGCTTTCTTT,many,TRBJ1-1,-,TRBV15
CASSFGGALAFF,TGTGCCAGCAGCTTCGGGGGGGCCCTAGCTTTCTTT,many,TRBJ1-1,-,TRBV7-2
CASTPGNTEAFF,TGTGCCAGCACCCCCGGGAACACTGAAGCTTTCTTT,-,TRBJ1-1,-,TRBV6-1
CASSLLGTGLLNSPLHF,TGTGCCAGCAGCCTCCTCGGGACAGGCCTTCTTAATTCACCCCTCCACTTT,-,TRBJ1-6,TRBD1,TRBV11-1
CSARDAGISYGHTF,TGCAGTGCTAGAGATGCAGGGATCTCCTATGGCCACACCTTC,-,TRBJ1-2,-,TRBV20-1
CASSEYGRGLGNTEAFF,TGTGCCAGCAGTGAATACGGCAGGGGTTTAGGGAACACTGAAGCTTTCTTT,-,TRBJ1-1,-,TRBV25-1
CASSPQGAYYGYTF,TGTGCCAGCAGCCCTCAGGGGGCCTACTATGGCTACACCTTC,many,TRBJ1-2,TRBD1,TRBV6-5
CASSSVTTGNNSPLHF,TGTGCCAGCAGCTCCGTGACGACGGGCAATAATTCACCCCTCCACTTT,-,TRBJ1-6,-,TRBV7-9
CASSQDRVDTGELFF,TGTGCCAGCAGCCAAGACAGGGTCGACACCGGGGAGCTGTTTTTT,few,TRBJ2-2,-,TRBV3-1
CASSLASGPRNTGELFF,TGTGCCAGCAGCTTAGCCTCGGGACCAAGGAACACCGGGGAGCTGTTTTTT,many,TRBJ2-2,-,TRBV7-9
CASSSQPGRQETQYF,TGTGCCAGCAGCTCTCAGCCGGGACGTCAAGAGACCCAGTACTTC,few,TRBJ2-5,-,TRBV7-6
CASTIWGNYGYTF,TGTGCCAGTACTATATGGGGAAACTATGGCTACACCTTC,-,TRBJ1-2,-,TRBV19
CASSPPWGRGLVFVNTEAFF,TGTGCCAGCAGCCCCCCTTGGGGCAGGGGGCTGGTTTTCGTGAACACTGAAGCTTTCTTT,many,TRBJ1-1,TRBD1,TRBV25-1
CASSAGSTGELFF,TGCGCCAGCAGCGCGGGTTCCACCGGGGAGCTGTTTTTT,-,TRBJ2-2,-,TRBV5-1
CASSTDRKNTEAFF,TGTGCCAGCAGCACCGACAGGAAGAACACTGAAGCTTTCTTT,-,TRBJ1-1,-,TRBV5-4
CASSQLGDKVGYTF,TGTGCCAGCAGCCAACTAGGGGACAAGGTTGGCTACACCTTC,-,TRBJ1-2,-,TRBV11-2
CSVGWIQGDTEAFF,TGCAGCGTTGGGTGGATACAGGGGGATACTGAAGCTTTCTTT,many,TRBJ1-1,TRBD1,TRBV29-1
CASSSGTGVGQPQHF,TGCGCCAGCAGCTCGGGGACAGGGGTGGGTCAGCCCCAGCATTTT,many,TRBJ1-5,TRBD1,TRBV5-1
CASSEVGAGSEHF,-,-,TRBJ1-5,-,TRBV2
CSVWGRNTETFF,TGCAGCGTTTGGGGGCGGAACACTGAAACTTTCTTT,-,TRBJ1-1,-,TRBV29-1
CASSSGQEYGYTF,TGCGCCAGCAGCTCCGGACAGGAATATGGCTACACCTTC,many,TRBJ1-2,TRBD1,TRBV5-1
CASSFSNGPGELFF,TGTGCCAGCAGTTTTTCGAATGGGCCCGGGGAGCTGTTTTTT,-,TRBJ2-2,-,TRBV12-3/TRBV12-4
CASSLVQGANSPLHF,TGTGCCAGCAGCTTAGTTCAGGGGGCAAATTCACCCCTCCACTTT,many,TRBJ1-6,TRBD1,TRBV7-2
CASSPFGSGSYQETQYF,TGTGCCAGCAGCCCCTTTGGTAGCGGGTCTTACCAAGAGACCCAGTACTTC,many,TRBJ2-5,TRBD2,TRBV7-9
CATAGGTAYEQYF,TGTGCCACCGCGGGTGGGACAGCCTACGAGCAGTACTTC,-,TRBJ2-7,TRBD1,TRBV10-3